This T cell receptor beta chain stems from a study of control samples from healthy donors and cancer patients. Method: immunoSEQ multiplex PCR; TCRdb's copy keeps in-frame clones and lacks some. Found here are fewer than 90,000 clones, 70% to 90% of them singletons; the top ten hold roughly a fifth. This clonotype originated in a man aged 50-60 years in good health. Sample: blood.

CDR3 sequence: CASSSGTGVEKLFF. Here the CDR3 DNA reads TGTGCCAGCAGCAGTGGGACAGGGGTTGAAAAACTGTTTTTT. The V and J genes are TRBV13 and TRBJ1-4; 10 nucleotides agree with TRBD1. Unmatched junction bases numbered 4, after V lost 5 bases and J lost 7 bases. This CDR3 comprises 14 residues. Per the germline V gene, CDR1 is PRHDT and CDR2 is FYEKMQ (reference sequence).